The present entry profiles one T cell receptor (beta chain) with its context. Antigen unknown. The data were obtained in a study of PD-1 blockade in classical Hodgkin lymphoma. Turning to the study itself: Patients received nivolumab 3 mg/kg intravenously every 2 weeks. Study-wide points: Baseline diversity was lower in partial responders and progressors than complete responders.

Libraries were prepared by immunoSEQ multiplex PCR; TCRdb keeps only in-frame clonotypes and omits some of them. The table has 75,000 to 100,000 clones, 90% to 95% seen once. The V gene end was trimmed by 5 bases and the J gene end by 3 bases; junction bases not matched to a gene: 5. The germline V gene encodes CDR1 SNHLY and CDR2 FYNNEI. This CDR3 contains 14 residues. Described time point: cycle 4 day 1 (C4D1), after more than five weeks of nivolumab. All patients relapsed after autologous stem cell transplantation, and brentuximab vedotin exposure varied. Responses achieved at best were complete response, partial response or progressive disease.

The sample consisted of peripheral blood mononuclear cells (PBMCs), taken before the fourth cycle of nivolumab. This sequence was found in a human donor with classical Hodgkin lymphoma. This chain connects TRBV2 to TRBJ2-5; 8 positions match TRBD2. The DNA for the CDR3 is TGTGCCAGCAGTCAAAGAGCGGGAGAAGAGACCCAGTACTTC. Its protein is CASSQRAGEETQYF.